The clone carrying this T cell receptor beta chain has only a few counts. Its target is not known. The data were produced by immunoSEQ multiplex PCR, yet TCRdb's version contains in-frame clones alone and is incomplete. Altogether some 95,000 clones are present, about 89% being singletons, with the ten largest covering 3.5% to 4.5%. This entry is derived from a study of T cell responses to AZD1222 COVID-19 vaccine. Overall study results and limits: A rise in Spike-specific TCR breadth and depth followed two AZD1222 doses. Baseline seropositivity occurred in only six AZD1222 recipients. Per reports, nearly half of all spike-specific TCRs target regions that are unmutated in variants.

The starting material was peripheral blood, obtained on day 0 of AZD1222 vaccination. The sequence derives from an adult in good health.

CDR3 amino acids: CASSPGTGYTF. CDR3 DNA: TGTGCCAGCAGTCCAGGGACCGGCTACACCTTC. This chain joins TRBV2 and TRBJ1-2; D may be TRBD1 (5 bases). CDR3 length equals 11 residues. Per the germline V gene, CDR1 is SNHLY and CDR2 is FYNNEI. V was trimmed by 5 bases and J by 8 bases, leaving 9 bases between them. Together with reference TRBV2 and TRBJ1-2, the CDR3 gives the full variable domain: EPEVTQTPSHQVTQMGQEVILRCVPISNHLYFYWYRQILGQKVEFLVSFYNNEISEKSEIFDDQFSVERPDGSNFTLKIRSTKLEDSAMYFCASSPGTGYTFGSGTRLTVV.